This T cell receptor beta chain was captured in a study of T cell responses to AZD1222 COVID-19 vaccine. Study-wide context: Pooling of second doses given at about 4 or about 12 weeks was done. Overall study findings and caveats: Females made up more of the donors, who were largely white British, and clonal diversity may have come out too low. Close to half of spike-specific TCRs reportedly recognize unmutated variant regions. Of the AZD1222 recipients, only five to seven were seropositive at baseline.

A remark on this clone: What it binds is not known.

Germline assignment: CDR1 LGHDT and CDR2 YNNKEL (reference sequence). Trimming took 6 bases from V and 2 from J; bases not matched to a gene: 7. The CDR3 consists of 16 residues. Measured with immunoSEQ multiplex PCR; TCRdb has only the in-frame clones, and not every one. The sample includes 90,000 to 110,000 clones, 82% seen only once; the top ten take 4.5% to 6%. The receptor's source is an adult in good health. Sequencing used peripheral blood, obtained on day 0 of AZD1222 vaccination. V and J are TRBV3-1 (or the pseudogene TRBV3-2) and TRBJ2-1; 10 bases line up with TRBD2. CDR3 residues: CASSDPTSGAYNEQFF. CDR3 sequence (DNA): TGTGCCAGCAGTGATCCTACTAGCGGGGCCTACAATGAGCAGTTCTTC.